This TCR beta chain was retrieved from a study of blood T cell repertoires in COVID-19. Overall study context: The origin of the acute and convalescent COVID-19 samples was the United States, Italy and Spain.

CDR3 size: 14 residues. Germline loops: CDR1 MDHEN, CDR2 SYDVKM. Trimming removed 10 bases from V and 4 bases from J; junction bases left unmatched: 9. The repertoire was sequenced with immunoSEQ multiplex PCR; TCRdb's copy has only in-frame clones and lacks some. The sample carries 300,000 to 400,000 clones, around 90% recorded once. The V and J genes are TRBV28 and TRBJ2-1; 8 bases fit TRBD2. Sequenced input: peripheral blood. The clonotype comes from a human donor in a cohort sampled during active COVID-19. The CDR3 region is CAISKRGRYNEQFF. In nucleotides, the CDR3 is TGTGCCATATCGAAGCGGGGGAGATACAATGAGCAGTTCTTC.